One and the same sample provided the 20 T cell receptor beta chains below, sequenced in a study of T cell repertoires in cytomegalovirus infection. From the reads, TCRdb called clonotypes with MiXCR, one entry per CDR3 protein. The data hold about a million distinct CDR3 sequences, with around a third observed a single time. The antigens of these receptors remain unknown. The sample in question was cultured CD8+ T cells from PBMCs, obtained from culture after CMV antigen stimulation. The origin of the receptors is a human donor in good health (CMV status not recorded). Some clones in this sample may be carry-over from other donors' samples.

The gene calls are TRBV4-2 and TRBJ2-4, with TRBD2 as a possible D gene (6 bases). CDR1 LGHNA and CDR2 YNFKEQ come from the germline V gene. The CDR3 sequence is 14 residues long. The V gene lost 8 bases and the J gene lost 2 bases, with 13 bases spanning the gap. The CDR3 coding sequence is TGTGCCAGCGGGGGGAAGGGGACCAAAAACATTCAGTACTTC. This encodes CASGGKGTKNIQYF.

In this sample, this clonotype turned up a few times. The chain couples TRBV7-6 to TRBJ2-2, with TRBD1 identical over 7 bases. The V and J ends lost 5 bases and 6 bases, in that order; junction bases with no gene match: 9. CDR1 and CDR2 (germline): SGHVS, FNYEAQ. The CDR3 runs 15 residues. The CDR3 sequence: CASSPDRSGPGELFF. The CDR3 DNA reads TGTGCCAGCAGCCCGGACAGGTCGGGGCCCGGGGAGCTGTTTTTT. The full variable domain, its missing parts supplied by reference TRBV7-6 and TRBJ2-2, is GAGVSQSPRYKVTKRGQDVALRCDPISGHVSLYWYRQALGQGPEFLTYFNYEAQQDKSGLPNDRFSAERPEGSISTLTIQRTEQRDSAMYRCASSPDRSGPGELFFGEGSRLTVL.

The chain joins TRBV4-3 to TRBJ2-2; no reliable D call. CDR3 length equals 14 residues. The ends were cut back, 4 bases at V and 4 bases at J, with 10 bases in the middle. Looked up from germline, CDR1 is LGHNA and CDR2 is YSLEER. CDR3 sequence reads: CASSPAPGTGELFF. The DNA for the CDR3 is TGCGCCAGCAGCCCAGCCCCGGGCACCGGGGAGCTGTTTTTT.

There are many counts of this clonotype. The CDR3 region is CASSLVAGAPYEQYF. CDR3 DNA sequence: TGTGCCAGCAGCTTGGTAGCGGGGGCGCCCTACGAGCAGTACTTC. The chain links TRBV7-2 to TRBJ2-7, with 9 positions matching TRBD2. The V gene end was trimmed by 3 bases and the J gene end by 2 bases; junction bases not matched to a gene: 5. Germline CDR1 SGHTA, CDR2 FQGNSA. CDR3 size: 15 residues.

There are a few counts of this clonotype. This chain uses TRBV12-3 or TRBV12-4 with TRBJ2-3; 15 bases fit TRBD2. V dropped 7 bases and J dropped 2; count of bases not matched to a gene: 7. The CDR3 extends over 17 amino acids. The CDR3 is CASTPGLAGGTTDTQYF. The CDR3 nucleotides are TGTGCCAGCACCCCGGGACTAGCGGGGGGCACCACAGATACGCAGTATTTT.

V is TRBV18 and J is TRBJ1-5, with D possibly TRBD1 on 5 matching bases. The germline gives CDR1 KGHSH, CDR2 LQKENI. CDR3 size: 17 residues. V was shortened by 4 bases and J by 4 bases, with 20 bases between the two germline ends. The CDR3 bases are TGTGCCAGCTCACTATTTCACCGGGACGGCCAGAATCAGCCCCAGCATTTT. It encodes CASSLFHRDGQNQPQHF.

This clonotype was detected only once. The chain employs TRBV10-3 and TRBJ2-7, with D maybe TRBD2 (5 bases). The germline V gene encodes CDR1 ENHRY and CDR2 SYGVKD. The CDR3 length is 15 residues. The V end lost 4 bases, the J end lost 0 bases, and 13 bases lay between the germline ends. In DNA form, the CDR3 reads TGTGCCATCAGTGGGCCGGACGCGGGCTCCTACGAGCAGTACTTC. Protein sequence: CAISGPDAGSYEQYF.

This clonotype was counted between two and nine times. The CDR3 loop is CASSQGWGREETEAFF. As DNA, the CDR3 is TGCGCCAGCAGCCAAGGGTGGGGGCGGGAGGAGACTGAAGCTTTCTTT. This rearrangement joins TRBV4-1 to TRBJ1-1; a possible D gene is TRBD1 (6 bases). The germline V and J ends were trimmed by 1 base and 5 bases, with 17 bases remaining between them. CDR1 and CDR2 from the germline V gene are MGHRA and YSYEKL. The CDR3 is made up of 16 amino acids.

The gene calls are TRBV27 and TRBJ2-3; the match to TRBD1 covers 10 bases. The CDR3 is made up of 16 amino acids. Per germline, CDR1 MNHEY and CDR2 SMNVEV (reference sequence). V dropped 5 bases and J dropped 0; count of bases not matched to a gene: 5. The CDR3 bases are TGTGCCAGCAGTCCCAGACAGGGGGCGAGCACAGATACGCAGTATTTT. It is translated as CASSPRQGASTDTQYF.

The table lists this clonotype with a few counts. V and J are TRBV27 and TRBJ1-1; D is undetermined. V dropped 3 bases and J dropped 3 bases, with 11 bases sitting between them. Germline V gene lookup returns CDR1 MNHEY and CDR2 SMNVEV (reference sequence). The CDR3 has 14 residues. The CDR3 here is CASSFGSGDTEAFF. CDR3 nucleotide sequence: TGTGCCAGCAGTTTTGGAAGTGGGGACACTGAAGCTTTCTTT.

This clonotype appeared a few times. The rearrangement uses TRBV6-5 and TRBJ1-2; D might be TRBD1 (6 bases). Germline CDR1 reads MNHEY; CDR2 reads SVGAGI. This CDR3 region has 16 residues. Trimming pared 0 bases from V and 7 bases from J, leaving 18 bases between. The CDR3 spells CASSYSPDSVFLGYTF. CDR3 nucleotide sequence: TGTGCCAGCAGTTACTCTCCGGACAGTGTGTTTCTTGGCTACACCTTC.

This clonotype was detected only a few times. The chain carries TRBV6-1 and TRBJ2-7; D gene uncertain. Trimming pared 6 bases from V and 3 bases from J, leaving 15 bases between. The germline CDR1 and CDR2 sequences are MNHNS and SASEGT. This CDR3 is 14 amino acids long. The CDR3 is CASSNQFIGYEQYF. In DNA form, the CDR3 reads TGTGCCAGCAGCAATCAATTTATCGGCTACGAGCAGTACTTC.

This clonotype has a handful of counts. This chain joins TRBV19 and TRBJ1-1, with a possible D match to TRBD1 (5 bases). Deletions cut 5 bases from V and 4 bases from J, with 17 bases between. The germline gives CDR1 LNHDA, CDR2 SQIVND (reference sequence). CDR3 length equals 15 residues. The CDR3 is CASSPLAGLGTEAFF. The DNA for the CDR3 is TGTGCCAGTAGTCCACTAGCGGGGCTCGGCACTGAAGCTTTCTTT.

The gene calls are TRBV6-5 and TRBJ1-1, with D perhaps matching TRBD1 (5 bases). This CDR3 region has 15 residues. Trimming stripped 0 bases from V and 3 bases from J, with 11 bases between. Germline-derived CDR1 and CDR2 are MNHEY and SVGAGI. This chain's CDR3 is CASSYSPLGDTEAFF. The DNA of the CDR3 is TGTGCCAGCAGTTACTCCCCTCTGGGGGACACTGAAGCTTTCTTT.

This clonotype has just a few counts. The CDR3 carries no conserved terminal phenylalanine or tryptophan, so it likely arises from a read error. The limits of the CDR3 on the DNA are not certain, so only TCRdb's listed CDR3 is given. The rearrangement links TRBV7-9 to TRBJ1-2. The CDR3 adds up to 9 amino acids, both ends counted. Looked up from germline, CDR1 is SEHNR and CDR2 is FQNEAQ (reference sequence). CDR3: CASSLVGDY.

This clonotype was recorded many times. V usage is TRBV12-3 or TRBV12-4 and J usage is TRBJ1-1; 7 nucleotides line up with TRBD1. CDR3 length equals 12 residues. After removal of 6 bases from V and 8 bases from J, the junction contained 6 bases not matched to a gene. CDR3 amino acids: CASSSGTAEAFF. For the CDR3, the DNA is TGTGCCAGCAGCTCTGGGACAGCCGAAGCTTTCTTT.

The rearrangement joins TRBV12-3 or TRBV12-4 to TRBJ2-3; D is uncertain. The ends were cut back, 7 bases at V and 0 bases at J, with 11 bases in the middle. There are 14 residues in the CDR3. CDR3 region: CASTQAGSTDTQYF. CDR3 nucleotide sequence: TGTGCCAGCACCCAGGCAGGTAGCACAGATACGCAGTATTTT.

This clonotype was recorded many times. The CDR3 sequence is CASSPGQGMYNEQFF. In DNA form, the CDR3 reads TGTGCCAGCAGCCCCGGACAGGGGATGTACAATGAGCAGTTCTTC. J is TRBJ2-1 and V is TRBV7-6; TRBD1 matches 9 bases. In germline, CDR1 is SGHVS, CDR2 FNYEAQ. The CDR3 is 15 amino acids. The V gene end was trimmed by 5 bases and the J gene end by 4 bases; junction bases not matched to a gene: 6.

CDR3 region: CASSYSLGTNQETQYF. DNA of the CDR3: TGTGCCAGCAGTTACTCATTGGGCACGAACCAAGAGACCCAGTACTTC. The gene calls are TRBV6-2 or TRBV6-3 and TRBJ2-5, with D unclear. Germline V lookup: CDR1 MNHEY, CDR2 SVGEGT. Trimming took off 0 bases at V and 0 bases at J, with 11 bases between the two ends. The CDR3 loop spans 16 amino acids.

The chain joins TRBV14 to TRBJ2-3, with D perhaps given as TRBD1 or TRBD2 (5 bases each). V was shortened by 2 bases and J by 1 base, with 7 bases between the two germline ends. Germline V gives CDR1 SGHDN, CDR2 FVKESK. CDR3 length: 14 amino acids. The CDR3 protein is CASSQLGGTDTQYF. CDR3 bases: TGTGCCAGCAGCCAACTGGGGGGCACAGATACGCAGTATTTT. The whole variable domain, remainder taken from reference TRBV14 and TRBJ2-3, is EAGVTQFPSHSVIEKGQTVTLRCDPISGHDNLYWYRRVMGKEIKFLLHFVKESKQDESGMPNNRFLAERTGGTYSTLKVQPAELEDSGVYFCASSQLGGTDTQYFGPGTRLTVL.